This is a list of T cell receptor beta chains from one sample in a study of OX40 agonist ivuxolimab in advanced cancers. The protocol was immunoSEQ multiplex PCR, while the TCRdb copy is restricted to in-frame clones and leaves out a portion. The table records 45,000 to 60,000 clones, nearly 80% of them present only once. Source: CD4+ or CD8+ T cells sorted from blood, taken in a trial of the OX40 agonist ivuxolimab. Receptors were obtained from an adult with an advanced solid tumor such as melanoma, head and neck, liver or kidney cancer. Both conserved end residues are part of each CDR3. A D gene is named only where the DNA matches it firmly. Clone size is shown for a subset of rows, as once, few, many or a class of expanded clone.

V gene	D gene	J gene	clone size	CDR3 DNA	CDR3 protein
TRBV19	.	TRBJ2-7	.	TGTGCCAGTAGGGAAAGAGGAAGCAGCAACGAGCAGTACTTC	CASRERGSSNEQYF
TRBV6-5	.	TRBJ1-3	.	TGTGCCAGCTCTTACTCTACCTCAGGTGCTGGAAACACCATATATTTT	CASSYSTSGAGNTIYF
TRBV7-2	.	TRBJ1-1	few	TGTGCCAGCAGCTTAGGTGCCTCTGAAGCTTTCTTT	CASSLGASEAFF
TRBV7-2	.	TRBJ1-4	.	TGTGCCAGCAGCTGGGACACTGCCCTTGAAAAACTGTTTTTT	CASSWDTALEKLFF
TRBV11-3	.	TRBJ2-3	once	TGTGCCAGCAGCTTAGGAGACCCCGGTACGCAGTATTTT	CASSLGDPGTQYF
TRBV19	TRBD2	TRBJ2-5	once	TGTGCCAGTAGTCGTATCGGGGGGCAAGAGACCCAGTACTTC	CASSRIGGQETQYF
TRBV9	TRBD2	TRBJ2-3	.	TGTGCCAGCAGCACCCGGACTAGCGGGGGCCCCACAGATACGCAGTATTTT	CASSTRTSGGPTDTQYF
TRBV15	TRBD2	TRBJ2-3	once	TGTGCCACCAGCAACTTGGCGGGGGGATCTCCTAGCACAGATACGCAGTATTTT	CATSNLAGGSPSTDTQYF
TRBV7-2	TRBD2	TRBJ2-1	.	TGTGCCAGCAGCTTAGCCCGTCTAGCGGGTCGCGAGCAGTTCTTC	CASSLARLAGREQFF
TRBV18	.	TRBJ2-7	.	TGTGCCAGCTCAGCCCTTAGCTCCTACGAGCAGTACTTC	CASSALSSYEQYF
TRBV9	TRBD1	TRBJ2-7	.	TGTGCCAGCAGCGTAGGACAGGGCCCACCCTACGAGCAGTACTTC	CASSVGQGPPYEQYF
TRBV27	.	TRBJ1-2	once	TGTGCCAGCAGCCCCAGCGGCCAGGGGCGGCGAGGCTACACCTTC	CASSPSGQGRRGYTF
TRBV7-2	.	TRBJ2-7	.	TGTGCCAGCAGCCTTACTAGGGGGAAAGGGACCTACGAGCAGTACTTC	CASSLTRGKGTYEQYF
TRBV6-5	TRBD1	TRBJ2-7	once	TGTGCCAGCGTGCGGGAGACAGGGGGTTTTCACGAGCAGTACTTC	CASVRETGGFHEQYF
TRBV11-2	.	TRBJ2-6	.	TGTGCCAGCAGCTCCCACTCTGGGGCCAACGTCCTGACTTTC	CASSSHSGANVLTF
TRBV7-6	.	TRBJ1-6	.	TGTGCCAGCAGCTTATCGGTTAATTCACCCCTCCACTTT	CASSLSVNSPLHF